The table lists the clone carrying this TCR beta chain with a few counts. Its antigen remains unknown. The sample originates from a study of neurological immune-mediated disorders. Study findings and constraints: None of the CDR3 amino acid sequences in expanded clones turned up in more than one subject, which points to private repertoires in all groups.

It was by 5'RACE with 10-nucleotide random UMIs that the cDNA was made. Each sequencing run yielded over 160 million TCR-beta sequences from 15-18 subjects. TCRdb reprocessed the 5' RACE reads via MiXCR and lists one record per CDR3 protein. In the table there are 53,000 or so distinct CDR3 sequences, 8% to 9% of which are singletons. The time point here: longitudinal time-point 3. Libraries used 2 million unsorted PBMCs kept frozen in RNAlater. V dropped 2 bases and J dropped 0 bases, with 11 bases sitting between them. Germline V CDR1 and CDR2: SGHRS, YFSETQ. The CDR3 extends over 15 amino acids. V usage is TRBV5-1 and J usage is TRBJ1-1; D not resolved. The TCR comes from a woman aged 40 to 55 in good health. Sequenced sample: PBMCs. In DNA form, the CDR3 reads TGCGCCAGCAGCTTAGCGGCAGGCTTGAACACTGAAGCTTTCTTT. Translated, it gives CASSLAAGLNTEAFF.